The 21 T cell receptor beta chains below all came from one sample that was sequenced in a study of T-cell reconstitution after alpha-beta-depleted transplantation in children. Construction of the TCRbeta library involved unique molecular identifiers. TCRdb redid the calling of the PCR reads with MiXCR, one entry per CDR3 protein. This repertoire shows approximately 510,000 distinct CDR3 sequences, about 18% found once; its top ten account for more than 2.5%. Sample: PBMCs from the stem cell graft donor, taken from the stem cell graft. These receptors were taken from a human donor who donated a stem cell graft to a child with acute lymphoblastic leukemia.

This rearrangement joins TRBV4-1 to TRBJ1-3, with TRBD1 as a possible D gene (5 bases). The germline V and J ends were trimmed by 3 bases and 1 base, with 13 bases remaining between them. Germline loops: CDR1 MGHRA, CDR2 YSYEKL. The CDR3 has 16 amino acids. The CDR3 DNA reads as TGCGCCAGCAGCCACCGTATCAGGGAATCTGGAAACACCATATATTTT. Protein: CASSHRIRESGNTIYF.

The rearrangement joins TRBV29-1 to TRBJ2-5, with D unclear. Germline values: CDR1 SQVTM, CDR2 ANQGSEA. The CDR3 runs 13 residues. Between the trimmed V and J ends, which lost 7 bases and 1 base, there was a span of 13 bases. In DNA form, the CDR3 reads TGCAGCGCCGTAGGCAGATCCCAAGAGACCCAGTACTTC. Translation gives CSAVGRSQETQYF. The full variable domain, its missing parts supplied by reference TRBV29-1 and TRBJ2-5, is SAVISQKPSRDICQRGTSLTIQCQVDSQVTMMFWYRQQPGQSLTLIATANQGSEATYESGFVIDKFPISRPNLTFSTLTVSNMSPEDSSIYLCSAVGRSQETQYFGPGTRLLVL.

The chain couples TRBV11-2 to TRBJ2-3, with TRBD1 matching over 7 bases. Trimming cost V 0 bases and J 7 bases; bases outside gene matches: 10. Germline CDR1 and CDR2: SGHAT and FQNNGV. The CDR3 is 16 residues long. The CDR3 DNA follows: TGTGCCAGCAGCTTAGAAAGGGGGACAGTAGGATATACGCAGTATTTT. Translation gives CASSLERGTVGYTQYF.

The chain recombines TRBV9 with TRBJ1-1; D unclear. V lost 1 base and J lost 7, with 11 bases in between. The CDR3 loop spans 13 amino acids. The germline V gene has CDR1 SGDLS and CDR2 YYNGEE. The chain's CDR3 is CASSVTPDSEAFF. In nucleotides, the CDR3 is TGTGCCAGCAGCGTAACACCCGATAGTGAAGCTTTCTTT. The full variable domain, rest sourced from reference TRBV9 and TRBJ1-1, is DSGVTQTPKHLITATGQRVTLRCSPRSGDLSVYWYQQSLDQGLQFLIQYYNGEERAKGNILERFSAQQFPDLHSELNLSSLELGDSALYFCASSVTPDSEAFFGQGTRLTVV.

The V call is TRBV3-1, the J call TRBJ2-2, with TRBD2 matching 9 bases. V lost 1 base to trimming and J lost 6 bases; unmatched junction nucleotides: 0. Germline V gene data show CDR1 as LGHDT and CDR2 as YNNKEL (reference sequence). This CDR3 region has 14 residues. The CDR3 region is CASSQGGRAGELFF. CDR3 in DNA: TGTGCCAGCAGCCAAGGCGGGAGGGCCGGGGAGCTGTTTTTT.

The DNA for the CDR3 is TGCAGCGTTTTGCGGGTGAACACTGAAGCTTTCTTT. Translation gives CSVLRVNTEAFF. The V gene is TRBV29-1, the J gene TRBJ1-1; D not certain. CDR3 length equals 12 residues. V dropped 5 bases and J dropped 0 bases, with 7 bases sitting between them. CDR1 and CDR2 from the germline V gene are SQVTM and ANQGSEA.

In its sample, this clonotype was seen many times. This chain connects TRBV13 to TRBJ1-5; maybe TRBD1 (5 bases). V dropped 1 base and J dropped 7 bases, with 11 bases sitting between them. Germline CDR1 and CDR2: PRHDT and FYEKMQ (reference sequence). CDR3 size: 14 residues. CDR3 sequence: CASSLAGEGQPQHF. The DNA for the CDR3 is TGTGCCAGCAGCTTAGCGGGGGAAGGGCAGCCCCAGCATTTT.

The chain carries TRBV7-8 and TRBJ2-7, with a possible D match to TRBD1 (6 bases). Germline-derived CDR1 and CDR2 are SGHVS and FQNEAQ. Trimming removed 4 bases at V and 3 bases at J, with 16 bases between. The CDR3 has 15 residues. CDR3 residues: CASSSDGQSLYEQYF. As DNA, the CDR3 is TGTGCCAGCAGCTCAGATGGACAGAGTCTCTACGAGCAGTACTTC.

This sequence joins TRBV5-4 and TRBJ1-6; no clear D gene. Per germline, CDR1 SGHNT and CDR2 YYREEE (reference sequence). Trimming stripped 5 bases from V and 4 bases from J, with 16 bases between. The CDR3 covers 16 residues. CDR3 coding DNA: TGTGCCAGCAGTCCGGGTGCAATTGATTATAATTCACCCCTCCACTTT. It yields the protein CASSPGAIDYNSPLHF.

V and J are TRBV20-1 and TRBJ2-7; a weak D match, TRBD1 (6 bases). The CDR3 has 14 amino acids. Germline CDR1 reads DFQATT; CDR2 reads SNEGSKA (reference sequence). V was shortened by 2 bases and J by 2 bases, with 13 bases between the two germline ends. The CDR3 reads CSARIPQGTYEQYF. The CDR3 nucleotides read TGCAGTGCTAGAATTCCGCAGGGGACCTACGAGCAGTACTTC.

The gene calls are TRBV20-1 and TRBJ2-7, with a weak D call TRBD2 (6 bases). This CDR3 spans 13 amino acids. Trimming pared 2 bases from V and 0 bases from J, leaving 8 bases between. Germline V gene data show CDR1 as DFQATT and CDR2 as SNEGSKA (reference sequence). DNA of the CDR3: TGCAGTGCTAGACGGGGGATCTCCTACGAGCAGTACTTC. Amino acid sequence: CSARRGISYEQYF.

This clonotype appeared a few times. The genes are TRBV6-1 and TRBJ2-7; no clear D. The CDR3 covers 13 residues. V lost 1 base to trimming and J lost 2 bases, with 6 bases between them. Germline CDR1 reads MNHNS; CDR2 reads SASEGT. CDR3: CASSEGQPYEQYF. DNA for the CDR3: TGTGCCAGCAGTGAAGGTCAGCCCTACGAGCAGTACTTC.

This clonotype has a handful of counts. The genes are TRBV20-1 and TRBJ1-5, with 7 bases aligning to TRBD1. The CDR3 extends over 18 amino acids. V shed 0 bases and J 0 bases; nucleotides not matched to a gene: 11. Per the germline V gene, CDR1 is DFQATT and CDR2 is SNEGSKA (reference sequence). CDR3 in DNA: TGCAGTGCTAGAGATGCCGACAGGGCGGAACATAGCAATCAGCCCCAGCATTTT. Protein: CSARDADRAEHSNQPQHF.

Concerning this clonotype itself: A much more abundant neighbour one base away suggests this may be a read error. This chain links TRBV11-2 with TRBJ2-7; 7 bases line up with TRBD2. The germline V gene encodes CDR1 SGHAT and CDR2 FQNNGV. This CDR3 comprises 14 residues. CDR3 region: CASSLETSPGERYF. Written as DNA, the CDR3 is TGTGCCAGCAGCTTAGAGACTAGCCCGGGCGAGCGGTACTTC.

This clonotype was detected only a few times. V is TRBV27 and J is TRBJ2-5; 7 positions agree with TRBD2. Germline values: CDR1 MNHEY, CDR2 SMNVEV (reference sequence). J lost 4 bases, V lost 2 bases, and 7 bases had no gene match. The CDR3 is 15 amino acids. This CDR3 reads CASSLLGLVGETQYF. In DNA form, the CDR3 reads TGTGCCAGCAGTTTACTCGGACTAGTGGGAGAGACCCAGTACTTC.

The chain links TRBV7-2 to TRBJ2-3, with unresolved D. The ends were cut back, 2 bases at V and 7 bases at J, with 13 bases in the middle. The germline CDR1 and CDR2 sequences are SGHTA and FQGNSA. The CDR3 is 14 amino acids. CDR3 coding DNA: TGTGCCAGCAGCTTAACGGCGAGCGCCAATACGCAGTATTTT. Protein: CASSLTASANTQYF.

This clonotype was counted only a few times. The chain links TRBV7-9 to TRBJ1-5; D is unresolved. Germline V lookup: CDR1 SEHNR, CDR2 FQNEAQ (reference sequence). Trimming took 5 bases from V and 0 from J, leaving 11 bases between them. This CDR3 spans 15 amino acids. As DNA, the CDR3 is TGTGCCAGCAGCCGCAGTGGTGATAGCAATCAGCCCCAGCATTTT. It translates to CASSRSGDSNQPQHF.

On this clonotype itself: This may arise from a read error, as a much more abundant clone is one base away. The chain is built from TRBV12-3 or TRBV12-4 and TRBJ2-7; D gene ambiguous. V shed 2 bases and J shed 3 bases, with 5 bases lying between them. The CDR3 length is 12 residues. DNA for the CDR3: TGTGCCAGCAGTTTACGATACTACGAGCAGTACTTC. Translation gives CASSLRYYEQYF.

This clonotype was observed a few times. The chain recombines TRBV5-5 with TRBJ2-2, with D maybe TRBD2 (6 bases). Germline assignment: CDR1 SGHKS and CDR2 YYEKEE (reference sequence). The V end was cut by 1 base, the J end by 4 bases, with 8 bases between. The CDR3 totals 14 residues. This CDR3 is CASSLMGGTGELFF. The CDR3 coding sequence is TGTGCCAGCAGCTTGATGGGGGGCACCGGGGAGCTGTTTTTT.

This clonotype was seen only a few times. This sequence joins TRBV6-1 and TRBJ2-1; 7 bases agree with TRBD2. The V and J ends lost 6 bases and 9 bases, in that order; junction bases with no gene match: 11. Looked up from germline, CDR1 is MNHNS and CDR2 is SASEGT. This CDR3 is 14 amino acids long. CDR3 sequence (DNA): TGTGCCAGCAGCCAAAGGGTCGGGAGGAGTGAGCAGTTCTTC. Its protein product is CASSQRVGRSEQFF.

The chain couples TRBV3-1 to TRBJ1-5; D unclear. Germline CDR1 reads LGHDT; CDR2 reads YNNKEL (reference sequence). The V gene lost 2 bases and the J gene lost 6 bases, with 11 bases spanning the gap. The CDR3 length is 14 residues. CDR3 residues: CASSQYVQSQPQHF. The CDR3 bases are TGTGCCAGCAGCCAATATGTACAGTCTCAGCCCCAGCATTTT.